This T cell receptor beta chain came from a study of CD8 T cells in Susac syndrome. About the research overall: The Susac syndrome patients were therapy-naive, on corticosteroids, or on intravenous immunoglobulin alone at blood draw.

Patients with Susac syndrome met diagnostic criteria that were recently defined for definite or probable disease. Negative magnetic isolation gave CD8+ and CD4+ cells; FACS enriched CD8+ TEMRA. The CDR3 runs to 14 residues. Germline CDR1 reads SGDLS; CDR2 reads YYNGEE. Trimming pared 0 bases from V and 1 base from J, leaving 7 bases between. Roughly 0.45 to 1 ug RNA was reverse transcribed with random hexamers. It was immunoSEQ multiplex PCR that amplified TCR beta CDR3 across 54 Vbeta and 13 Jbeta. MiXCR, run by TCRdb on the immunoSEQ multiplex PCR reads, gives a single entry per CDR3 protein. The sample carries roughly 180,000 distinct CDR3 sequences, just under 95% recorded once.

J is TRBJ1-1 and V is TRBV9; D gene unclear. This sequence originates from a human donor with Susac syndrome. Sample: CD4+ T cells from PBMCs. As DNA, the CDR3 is TGTGCCAGCAGCGTAGGGTCCGGGAACACTGAAGCTTTCTTT. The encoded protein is CASSVGSGNTEAFF.